The 26 T cell receptor beta chains in this list originate from one sample, sequenced in a study of cytomegalovirus exposure and HLA in healthy donors. 13 Jbeta primers and 60 Vbeta primers were used for the PCR. Method: immunoSEQ multiplex PCR; TCRdb's copy keeps in-frame clones and lacks some. This sample has around 150,000 clones, with 65% to 70% found just once. The sequenced sample consisted of PBMCs. The receptors stem from a man in his thirties or forties in good health and CMV-seropositive.

This sequence joins TRBV5-1 and TRBJ2-1; D is perhaps TRBD2 (6 bases). Trimming shortened V by 2 bases and J by 5 bases, and 17 bases separated the two germline ends. Germline CDR1 SGHRS, CDR2 YFSETQ. There are 16 residues in the CDR3. In nucleotides, the CDR3 is TGCGCCAGCAGCTTTTCATTTCTAGCGCGACACAATGAGCAGTTCTTC. Residues: CASSFSFLARHNEQFF.

The genes are TRBV6-5 and TRBJ1-1; TRBD1 might be the D (6 bases). V shed 8 bases and J shed 5 bases, with 15 bases lying between them. Germline CDR1 reads MNHEY; CDR2 reads SVGAGI. CDR3 length: 13 amino acids. The CDR3 loop reads CASYREWSTEAFF. CDR3 nucleotide sequence: TGTGCCAGCTACAGGGAATGGAGTACTGAAGCTTTCTTT.

The chain combines TRBV19 with TRBJ1-1; maybe TRBD1 (6 bases). The CDR3 sequence is 14 residues long. The ends were cut back, 6 bases at V and 8 bases at J, with 19 bases in the middle. Germline CDR1 reads LNHDA; CDR2 reads SQIVND (reference sequence). This CDR3 is CASSRGGFRDEAFF. DNA of the CDR3: TGTGCCAGTAGCCGAGGGGGTTTCAGGGACGAAGCTTTCTTT.

This clone came up a few times. The chain joins TRBV7-9 to TRBJ2-7, with unresolved D. The CDR3 is 13 residues long. Germline V gene data show CDR1 as SEHNR and CDR2 as FQNEAQ (reference sequence). CDR3 loop: CFSKQKAAYEQYF. The CDR3 bases are TGTTTTAGCAAGCAGAAGGCGGCATACGAGCAGTACTTC.

The rearrangement joins TRBV19 to TRBJ2-5; D remains unclear. V was shortened by 2 bases and J by 5 bases, with 9 bases between the two germline ends. The germline CDR1 and CDR2 sequences are LNHDA and SQIVND (reference sequence). This CDR3 region has 13 residues. The CDR3 spells CASSISVRETQYF. The CDR3 DNA is TGTGCCAGTAGTATATCGGTTCGGGAGACCCAGTACTTC.

This clone is a singleton in its sample. The V gene is TRBV30, the J gene TRBJ1-2; tentative D call: TRBD1 (6 bases). CDR1 is GTSNPN and CDR2 is SVGIG in the germline V gene (reference sequence). V lost 2 bases and J 4 bases, leaving 11 bases between the germline ends. This CDR3 has 13 residues. The CDR3 sequence is CAWSSQGIYGYTF. The CDR3 DNA reads TGTGCCTGGAGTTCACAGGGAATCTATGGCTACACCTTC.

This clone was detected only a few times. This chain links TRBV11-2 with TRBJ2-7, with 11 positions matching TRBD2. Unmatched junction bases numbered 5, after V lost 1 base and J lost 6 bases. Per germline, CDR1 SGHAT and CDR2 FQNNGV. The CDR3 contains 15 residues. The CDR3 DNA reads as TGTGCCAGCAGCTTAGGTCTCGGACTAGCGGGCGAGCAGTACTTC. As protein: CASSLGLGLAGEQYF.

This chain joins TRBV15 and TRBJ2-1; D is undetermined. Germline CDR1 LNHNV, CDR2 YYDKDF (reference sequence). The CDR3 is made up of 13 amino acids. V was shortened by 1 base and J by 5 bases, with 6 bases between the two germline ends. The CDR3 spells CATSRGENNEQFF. DNA of the CDR3: TGTGCCACCAGCAGAGGAGAGAACAATGAGCAGTTCTTC.

This chain links TRBV16 with TRBJ1-5; 8 positions match TRBD1. The CDR3 is made up of 15 amino acids. Trimming took 0 bases from V and 2 from J; bases not matched to a gene: 0. CDR1 and CDR2 (germline): KGHSY, FQNENV. The CDR3 nucleotides are TGTGCCAGCAGCCAATCGGGACAGGGCAATCAGCCCCAGCATTTT. Translation gives CASSQSGQGNQPQHF.

This rearrangement joins TRBV6-1 to TRBJ1-1, with D possibly TRBD1 on 5 matching bases. Germline V lookup: CDR1 MNHNS, CDR2 SASEGT. The CDR3 totals 12 residues. V was shortened by 7 bases and J by 7 bases, with 13 bases between the two germline ends. CDR3 nucleotide sequence: TGTGCCAGCATTCGTCAGGGAATTGAAGCTTTCTTT. Encoded protein: CASIRQGIEAFF.

The chain is built from TRBV11-3 and TRBJ2-1; TRBD2 matches at 14 bases. V gave up 0 bases and J gave up 6 bases; unmatched junction bases: 7. Germline CDR1 is SGHNT and CDR2 is YENEEA. This CDR3 comprises 18 residues. The CDR3 sequence: CASSLDVTSGRGGNEQFF. CDR3 bases: TGTGCCAGCAGCTTAGATGTGACTAGCGGGAGGGGGGGCAATGAGCAGTTCTTC.

V and J are TRBV18 and TRBJ2-7; D is uncertain. Trimming stripped 3 bases from V and 5 bases from J, with 11 bases between. This CDR3 spans 13 amino acids. CDR1 is KGHSH, CDR2 LQKENI, per germline. CDR3 region: CASSPSGFDEQYF. CDR3 nucleotides: TGTGCCAGCTCACCGTCGGGTTTTGACGAGCAGTACTTC.

The chain has TRBV7-2 and TRBJ2-3, with D possibly matching TRBD2 (6 bases). Trimming stripped 3 bases from V and 3 bases from J, with 19 bases between. This CDR3 comprises 17 residues. The germline gives CDR1 SGHTA, CDR2 FQGNSA. The CDR3 region is CASSFPQGSGSTDTQYF. CDR3 coding DNA: TGTGCCAGCAGCTTCCCCCAAGGAAGCGGGTCTACAGATACGCAGTATTTT. The full variable domain, its missing parts supplied by reference TRBV7-2 and TRBJ2-3, is GAGVSQSPSNKVTEKGKDVELRCDPISGHTALYWYRQSLGQGLEFLIYFQGNSAPDKSGLPSDRFSAERTGGSVSTLTIQRTQQEDSAVYLCASSFPQGSGSTDTQYFGPGTRLTVL.

This clone was counted a few times. The chain carries TRBV5-1 and TRBJ2-3; no reliable D call. CDR1 is SGHRS, CDR2 YFSETQ, per germline. The CDR3 length is 16 residues. With 1 base removed from V and 0 bases from J, the gap between germline ends came to 12 bases. DNA of the CDR3: TGCGCCAGCAGCTTGTTAAATGAGCTTAGCACAGATACGCAGTATTTT. This gives the protein CASSLLNELSTDTQYF.

The genes are TRBV11-2 and TRBJ2-5, with D possibly TRBD1 on 6 matching bases. The J call may be faulty, since TRBJ2-7 better matches the DNA end. There are 14 residues in the CDR3. The germline V gene encodes CDR1 SGHAT and CDR2 FQNNGV. CDR3 nucleotide sequence: TGTGCCAGCAGCTTAGACACAGGGATCGACGAGCAGTACTTC. This translates into CASSLDTGIDEQYF.

V and J are TRBV11-2 and TRBJ1-1; 12 bases agree with TRBD1. CDR3 size: 19 residues. V dropped 0 bases and J dropped 0; count of bases not matched to a gene: 8. Germline V lookup: CDR1 SGHAT, CDR2 FQNNGV. The CDR3 DNA sequence: TGTGCCAGCAGCTTAGATCTGGGACAGGGGGCGGTCATGAACACTGAAGCTTTCTTT. Its protein is CASSLDLGQGAVMNTEAFF.

The gene calls are TRBV5-1 and TRBJ1-1, with 12 bases that match TRBD1. Germline V lookup: CDR1 SGHRS, CDR2 YFSETQ. The V and J ends lost 4 bases and 5 bases, in that order; junction bases with no gene match: 12. The CDR3 runs 17 residues. The CDR3: CASSPGAGTGGLTEAFF. CDR3 sequence (DNA): TGCGCCAGCAGCCCGGGGGCCGGGACAGGGGGCTTAACTGAAGCTTTCTTT.

This rearrangement joins TRBV25-1 to TRBJ2-2, with D unclear. This CDR3 contains 15 residues. Per germline, CDR1 MGHDK and CDR2 SYGVNS. The V end lost 5 bases, the J end lost 2 bases, and 12 bases lay between the germline ends. CDR3 sequence: CASSQRSRNTGELFF. The CDR3 coding sequence is TGTGCCAGCAGTCAGCGTTCCAGAAACACCGGGGAGCTGTTTTTT.

The chain couples TRBV19 to TRBJ1-4, with a possible D match to TRBD1 (5 bases). V was cut by 4 bases and J by 0 bases, with 6 bases left in between. The CDR3 runs to 14 residues. Germline V gene lookup returns CDR1 LNHDA and CDR2 SQIVND (reference sequence). The CDR3 here is CASSKGATNEKLFF. CDR3 nucleotide sequence: TGTGCCAGTAGTAAAGGGGCAACTAATGAAAAACTGTTTTTT.

This clone was recorded only once. The chain has TRBV19 and TRBJ2-1; TRBD2 agrees at 16 bases. The ends lost 4 bases at V and 0 bases at J; junction bases unmatched: 3. The germline gives CDR1 LNHDA, CDR2 SQIVND (reference sequence). The CDR3 extends over 18 amino acids. The CDR3 sequence: CASSTGLAGGYSYNEQFF. The CDR3 DNA reads as TGTGCCAGTAGTACGGGACTAGCGGGAGGGTACTCCTACAATGAGCAGTTCTTC.

The J gene is TRBJ1-2, the V gene TRBV5-4; D unresolved. The CDR3 extends over 17 amino acids. The V end lost 3 bases, the J end lost 4 bases, and 22 bases lay between the germline ends. Germline CDR1 and CDR2: SGHNT and YYREEE (reference sequence). The CDR3 sequence is CASSSGGGQFDFYGYTF. CDR3 bases: TGTGCCAGCAGCTCCGGCGGAGGGCAGTTTGATTTCTATGGCTACACCTTC.

The V and J genes are TRBV30 and TRBJ1-2; 10 nucleotides agree with TRBD1. Germline V gives CDR1 GTSNPN, CDR2 SVGIG (reference sequence). CDR3 length: 15 residues. J lost 4 bases, V lost 0 bases, and 5 bases had no gene match. The CDR3 DNA sequence: TGTGCCTGGAGTGTCGGCGGGACAGGGGCCTATGGCTACACCTTC. Its translation is CAWSVGGTGAYGYTF.

J is TRBJ2-3 and V is TRBV7-8; D is ambiguous. The germline gives CDR1 SGHVS, CDR2 FQNEAQ. The CDR3 extends over 18 amino acids. Trimming left V 5 bases short and J 0 bases short, with 21 bases between. CDR3 protein: CASSRPWVALFSTDTQYF. Here the CDR3 DNA reads TGTGCCAGCAGCCGTCCGTGGGTAGCACTATTTAGCACAGATACGCAGTATTTT.

This clone showed up just once. The chain employs TRBV7-3 and TRBJ1-2, with 11 bases matching TRBD1. Germline V CDR1 and CDR2: SGHTA, FQGTGA. The ends lost 5 bases at V and 6 bases at J; junction bases unmatched: 5. The length of the CDR3 is 14 residues. The CDR3 DNA sequence: TGTGCCAGCAGCCCAGGGACAGGGGGTGATGGCTACACCTTC. Its protein is CASSPGTGGDGYTF.

The CDR3 region is CASSPRASTDTQYF. In DNA form, the CDR3 reads TGTGCCAGCAGCCCCAGGGCCAGCACAGATACGCAGTATTTT. The chain has TRBV7-8 and TRBJ2-3, with D perhaps matching TRBD1 (5 bases). CDR1 is SGHVS and CDR2 is FQNEAQ in the germline V gene. The CDR3 spans 14 residues. V lost 5 bases, J lost 0 bases, and 9 bases lay in between. Based on the CDR3 plus reference TRBV7-8 and TRBJ2-3, the full variable domain is GAGVSQSPRYKVAKRGQDVALRCDPISGHVSLFWYQQALGQGPEFLTYFQNEAQLDKSGLPSDRFFAERPEGSVSTLKIQRTQQEDSAVYLCASSPRASTDTQYFGPGTRLTVL.

This clone is a singleton in its sample. The rearrangement joins TRBV19 to TRBJ2-1; possible D gene TRBD1, 5 bases. The length of the CDR3 is 15 residues. V lost 3 bases and J 0 bases, leaving 9 bases between the germline ends. Germline CDR1 LNHDA, CDR2 SQIVND (reference sequence). The CDR3 DNA sequence: TGTGCCAGTAGTATTACGACAGACTCCTACAATGAGCAGTTCTTC. Amino acids: CASSITTDSYNEQFF.